The 3 T cell receptor beta chains below were found in one sample sequenced in a study of OX40 agonist ivuxolimab in advanced cancers. The data were produced by immunoSEQ multiplex PCR, yet TCRdb's version contains in-frame clones alone and is incomplete. The table has 25,000 or so clones, roughly 84% seen once. The sequences come from CD4+ or CD8+ T cells sorted from blood, collected in a trial of the OX40 agonist ivuxolimab. The source is an adult with an advanced solid tumor such as melanoma, head and neck, liver or kidney cancer.

This clone has only one observation. This rearrangement joins TRBV5-5 to TRBJ2-3, with unresolved D. Looked up from germline, CDR1 is SGHKS and CDR2 is YYEKEE (reference sequence). The CDR3 covers 14 residues. With 4 bases removed from V and 1 base from J, the gap between germline ends came to 10 bases. The CDR3 loop is CASSLRLGTDTQYF. As DNA, the CDR3 is TGTGCCAGCAGCCTTCGATTGGGCACAGATACGCAGTATTTT.

This rearrangement joins TRBV7-6 to TRBJ1-2; D perhaps matches TRBD1 (5 bases). Germline V gene lookup returns CDR1 SGHVS and CDR2 FNYEAQ. V was shortened by 1 base and J by 8 bases, with 11 bases between the two germline ends. The CDR3 extends over 13 amino acids. CDR3 sequence: CASSLDGGSGYTF. In DNA form, the CDR3 reads TGTGCCAGCAGCTTAGACGGGGGAAGCGGCTACACCTTC.

The V and J genes are TRBV9 and TRBJ2-2; 7 nucleotides align to TRBD1. Germline V gives CDR1 SGDLS, CDR2 YYNGEE. This CDR3 spans 16 amino acids. V gave up 1 base and J gave up 4 bases; unmatched junction bases: 7. The CDR3 DNA is TGTGCCAGCAGCGTATTCCCCGGACAGGTCACCGGGGAGCTGTTTTTT. This codes for CASSVFPGQVTGELFF.